This is a list of T cell receptor beta chains from one sample in a study of T cell responses to AZD1222 COVID-19 vaccine. Assay: immunoSEQ multiplex PCR; the TCRdb copy retains only in-frame clones and omits some. The sample lists 90,000 to 150,000 clones; roughly 86% were seen once. The material sequenced was peripheral blood, taken 28 days after the second AZD1222 dose. These receptors were taken from an adult who received the AZD1222 COVID-19 vaccine. Both conserved end residues are part of each CDR3. D genes are given only for firm matches. Clone size appears in some rows only: once, few, many, or a class for an expanded clone.

V gene,D gene,clone size,J gene,CDR3 DNA,CDR3 protein
TRBV6-5,-,-,TRBJ1-1,TGTGCCAGCACGCTAGGGGGCACTGAAGCTTTCTTT,CASTLGGTEAFF
TRBV5-1,-,-,TRBJ1-3,TGCGCCAGCAGCTTGGCCAGCTCTGGAAACACCATATATTTT,CASSLASSGNTIYF
TRBV27,-,few,TRBJ1-3,TGTGCCAGCAGTCGGTCCTTCTCTGGAAACACCATATATTTT,CASSRSFSGNTIYF
TRBV7-9,-,-,TRBJ2-7,TGTGCCAGCAGGGGAAATTACGAGCAGTACTTC,CASRGNYEQYF
TRBV12-3/TRBV12-4,-,-,TRBJ1-2,TGTGCCACTAACGAGGGTTTAGTTGATGGCTACACCTTC,CATNEGLVDGYTF
TRBV6-6,-,-,TRBJ2-7,TGTGCCAGCAGTTATCGGGACACATCCTACGAGCAGTACTTC,CASSYRDTSYEQYF
TRBV5-5,-,once,TRBJ1-1,TGTGCCAGCAGCTTGTTCACAGAATTACGTGTGAACACTGAAGCTTTCTTT,CASSLFTELRVNTEAFF
TRBV12-3/TRBV12-4,TRBD2,-,TRBJ2-4,TGTGCCAGCAGTTCGTCTAGCGGAAACATTCAGTACTTC,CASSSSSGNIQYF
TRBV11-2,-,-,TRBJ2-1,TGTGCCAGCAGCTCCGGGACCACCTACAATGAGCAGTTCTTC,CASSSGTTYNEQFF
TRBV9,-,-,TRBJ2-1,TGTGCCAGCAGCGTCGGGGGGCTTTACAATGAGCAGTTCTTC,CASSVGGLYNEQFF
TRBV6-2/TRBV6-3,-,once,TRBJ2-7,TGTGCCAGCAGTTCCCTCCTAACAGGGCTCTACGAGCAGTACTTC,CASSSLLTGLYEQYF
TRBV4-1,TRBD2,once,TRBJ2-5,TGCGCCAGCAGCCCTAAATTCCCGGGACTAGCGGCGAAACAAGAGACCCAGTACTTC,CASSPKFPGLAAKQETQYF
TRBV12-3/TRBV12-4,TRBD2,-,TRBJ2-3,TGTGCCAGCAGTTTTAGGGGAGGGACGCAGTATTTT,CASSFRGGTQYF
TRBV13,-,-,TRBJ2-5,TGTGCCAGCAGCCCCCCCAGGGGAGCCACCCAAGAGACCCAGTACTTC,CASSPPRGATQETQYF
TRBV2,TRBD2,-,TRBJ2-3,TGTGCCATCACCGGACTAGCGGGAGTCACAGATACGCAGTATTTT,CAITGLAGVTDTQYF
TRBV5-4,-,-,TRBJ1-6,TGTGCCAGCAGCTTGGACAGGGTCATCGGGTCACCCCTCCACTTT,CASSLDRVIGSPLHF
TRBV27,TRBD2,-,TRBJ2-7,TGTGCCAGCAGTTCTATGGGGGGGGGCGAGCAGTACTTC,CASSSMGGGEQYF
TRBV14,-,-,TRBJ1-6,TGTGCCAGCAGCCCTAATGACAGGTCGAATTCACCCCTCCACTTT,CASSPNDRSNSPLHF
TRBV4-1,-,few,TRBJ1-1,TGCGCCAGCAGCCGGGGTCCAGACACTGAAGCTTTCTTT,CASSRGPDTEAFF
TRBV7-9,-,-,TRBJ1-6,TGTGCCAGCAGCCCCGGACCGAATAATTCACCCCTCCACTTT,CASSPGPNNSPLHF
TRBV28,TRBD1,-,TRBJ1-4,TGTGCCAGCAGTTTCTCCGGGACAGGGGGCTTTGATGAAAAACTGTTTTTT,CASSFSGTGGFDEKLFF
TRBV19,TRBD1,-,TRBJ1-2,TGTGCCAGTAGTATTACAGGGGCCCAGACGGGCTACACCTTC,CASSITGAQTGYTF
TRBV3-1/TRBV3-2,TRBD1,-,TRBJ1-1,TGTGCCAGCAGCCGGCAACAGGGGGCGAACACTGAAGCTTTCTTT,CASSRQQGANTEAFF
TRBV7-6,-,-,TRBJ2-7,TGTGCCAGCAGCTCTGCCTGGACAGACGAGCAGTACTTC,CASSSAWTDEQYF
TRBV28,TRBD1,-,TRBJ1-2,TGTGCCAGCAGTTTAAGGGGACAGGGAAGTATCTATGGCTACACCTTC,CASSLRGQGSIYGYTF
TRBV6-6,TRBD1,-,TRBJ1-4,TGTGCCAGCAGTAACCCGGGACAGATTGAAGAAAAACTGTTTTTT,CASSNPGQIEEKLFF
TRBV27,TRBD1,-,TRBJ1-2,TGTGCCAGGCCGAGGGGGCGCGGTGGCTACACCTTC,CARPRGRGGYTF
TRBV5-1,-,-,TRBJ2-3,TGCGCCAGCAGCTTGTTCTCGGGACCCACAGATACGCAGTATTTT,CASSLFSGPTDTQYF
TRBV28,-,-,TRBJ2-3,TGTGCCATAAAAGAAGATCCAGATACGCAGTATTTT,CAIKEDPDTQYF
TRBV28,TRBD1,-,TRBJ1-5,TGTGCCAGCAGTTTGGGACAGCTAAATCAGCCCCAGCATTTT,CASSLGQLNQPQHF
TRBV12-3/TRBV12-4,-,-,TRBJ1-2,TGTGCCAGCAGTTTCGGGGCCTATGGCTACACCTTC,CASSFGAYGYTF
TRBV4-1,-,-,TRBJ1-3,TGCGCCAGCAGTCATTGGGGTGGTGGAAACACCATATATTTT,CASSHWGGGNTIYF
TRBV28,-,once,TRBJ1-1,TGTGCCAGCTCCCTGCGGTGGAACACTGAAGCTTTCTTT,CASSLRWNTEAFF
TRBV6-2/TRBV6-3,-,-,TRBJ1-1,TGTGCCAGCAGTTACGGACAGAAATACACTGAAGCTTTCTTT,CASSYGQKYTEAFF
TRBV7-2,TRBD2,-,TRBJ2-7,TGTGCCAGCAGCTTAGCGAGCGGGGGGGAGCTGTCCTACGAGCAGTACTTC,CASSLASGGELSYEQYF
TRBV28,-,-,TRBJ2-7,TGTGCCAGGCAGGGGGGGGGATCCTACGAGCAGTACTTC,CARQGGGSYEQYF
TRBV2,-,-,TRBJ1-5,TGTGCCAGCAGTGTAGGCCCCAGCAGCAATCAGCCCCAGCATTTT,CASSVGPSSNQPQHF
TRBV5-4,-,-,TRBJ2-7,TGTGCCAGCAGCTTGATGATAGGAGATCTAACCTACGAGCAGTACTTC,CASSLMIGDLTYEQYF
TRBV27,TRBD1,medium-sized,TRBJ2-1,TGTGCCAGCAGTTCGGGACAGTACAATGAGCAGTTCTTC,CASSSGQYNEQFF
TRBV3-1/TRBV3-2,TRBD2,-,TRBJ2-7,TGTGCCAGCAGCCAACCCCTAGCGGGGGACGGCTACGAGCAGTACTTC,CASSQPLAGDGYEQYF
TRBV5-1,-,-,TRBJ1-2,TGCGCCAGCAGCTTAGAGGGACCGTCCTATGGCTACACCTTC,CASSLEGPSYGYTF
TRBV30,-,-,TRBJ1-3,TGTGCCTGGAGTGCCGGGAAGAGCTCTGGAAACACCATATATTTT,CAWSAGKSSGNTIYF
TRBV7-2,-,-,TRBJ1-2,TGTGCCAGCAGCTTAGACAGGCCCCGGGACTATGGCTACACCTTC,CASSLDRPRDYGYTF
TRBV28,TRBD1,once,TRBJ2-7,TGTGCCAGCAGTTTATCGGACAGGGTGCACGAGCAGTACTTC,CASSLSDRVHEQYF
TRBV19,TRBD1,-,TRBJ2-1,TGTGCCAGTAGCGGGACAGTCAATGAGCAGTTCTTC,CASSGTVNEQFF
TRBV11-3,-,once,TRBJ2-1,TGTGCCAGCAGCTTAGGGACGAGCAATGAGCAGTTCTTC,CASSLGTSNEQFF
TRBV5-1,-,-,TRBJ1-5,TGCGCCAGCAGCTTGGGCGGGAGAGATCAGCCCCAGCATTTT,CASSLGGRDQPQHF
TRBV5-5,-,-,TRBJ1-5,TGTGCCAGCAGCTTGGGGGGAAGAGGCCAGCCCCAGCATTTT,CASSLGGRGQPQHF
TRBV12-3/TRBV12-4,-,-,TRBJ2-7,TGTGCCAGCAGTTCGGGGGTCGTGTACGAGCAGTACTTC,CASSSGVVYEQYF
TRBV5-1,TRBD1,-,TRBJ1-4,TGCGCCAGCAGCAGGGGACAGGGGAATGAAAAACTGTTTTTT,CASSRGQGNEKLFF
TRBV9,TRBD1,-,TRBJ1-6,TGTGCCAGCAGCGTAGCGGGACAGGGTCTACCCCTCCACTTT,CASSVAGQGLPLHF
TRBV6-2/TRBV6-3,-,-,TRBJ1-5,TGTGCCAGCAGTTACAAGGGGCTTAGCAATCAGCCCCAGCATTTT,CASSYKGLSNQPQHF
TRBV6-5,TRBD2,-,TRBJ2-7,TGTGCCAGCAGTTTCGCGGGGGACCCCTCCTACGAGCAGTACTTC,CASSFAGDPSYEQYF